This TCR beta chain was found in a study of Graves' ophthalmopathy and Graves' hyperthyroidism. This clonotype was observed at least ten times. Germline values: CDR1 SEHNR, CDR2 FQNEAQ (reference sequence). The CDR3 totals 17 residues. Trimming took off 1 base at V and 2 bases at J, with 18 bases between the two ends. The authors amplified TCR beta CDR3 regions from RNA transcripts. Amplification began with first-round RT-PCR using HTBI primers, then second-round multiplex PCR was performed. TCRdb itself ran the multiplex PCR reads through MiXCR, one entry per CDR3 protein. The data contain 500,000 to 700,000 distinct CDR3 sequences, about 35% of them seen just once; the ten biggest clones take up over 3.5%.

The chain combines TRBV7-9 with TRBJ2-7, with D possibly being TRBD1 (5 bases). The receptor comes from an adult man with Graves' hyperthyroidism. Sequenced sample: peripheral blood or thyroid tissue (not recorded which). The CDR3 coding sequence is TGTGCCAGCAGCTTAGTGGTAGGGGCAGGCCTAACCTACGAGCAGTACTTC. It codes for CASSLVVGAGLTYEQYF. Complete variable domain (other parts from reference TRBV7-9 and TRBJ2-7): DTGVSQNPRHKITKRGQNVTFRCDPISEHNRLYWYRQTLGQGPEFLTYFQNEAQLEKSRLLSDRFSAERPKGSFSTLEIQRTEQGDSAMYLCASSLVVGAGLTYEQYFGPGTRLTVT.